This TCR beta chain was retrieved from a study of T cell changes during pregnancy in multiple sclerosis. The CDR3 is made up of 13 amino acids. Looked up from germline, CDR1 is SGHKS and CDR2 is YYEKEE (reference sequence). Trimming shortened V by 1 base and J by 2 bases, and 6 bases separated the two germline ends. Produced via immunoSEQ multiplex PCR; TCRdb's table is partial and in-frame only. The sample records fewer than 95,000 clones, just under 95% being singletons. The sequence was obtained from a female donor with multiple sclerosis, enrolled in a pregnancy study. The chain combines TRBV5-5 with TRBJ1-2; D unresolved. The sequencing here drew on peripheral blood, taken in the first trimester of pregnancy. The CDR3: CASSLNTNYGYTF. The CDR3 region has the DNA TGTGCCAGCAGCTTGAACACCAACTATGGCTACACCTTC.